This is a list of T cell receptor beta chains from one sample in a study of cytomegalovirus exposure and HLA in healthy donors. Some clones are missing from TCRdb's copy, which holds only in-frame ones; the method was immunoSEQ multiplex PCR. The data contain about 340,000 clones, about nine tenths of them singletons. The sequencing sample was made of PBMCs. The source is a woman under 30 in good health and CMV-seronegative. The CDR3 runs from the conserved cysteine through the conserved F or W.

V	J	length	CDR3
TRBV11-2	TRBJ2-4	14	CASSSQGFKNIQYF
TRBV7-2	TRBJ2-7	14	CASSLAGGSYEQYF
TRBV5-4	TRBJ2-2	17	CASSVQRGQGSTGELFF
TRBV11-2	TRBJ2-7	16	CASSPVGTRKSYEQYF
TRBV2	TRBJ1-5	13	CASILGRNQPQHF
TRBV5-1	TRBJ2-7	15	CASSLVASGSREQYF
TRBV5-6	TRBJ2-7	15	CASSLDWRVSYEQYF
TRBV5-1	TRBJ2-1	16	CASCSGISGSGLEQFF
TRBV5-1	TRBJ1-2	16	CASRPGQGMADYGYTF
TRBV10-3	TRBJ2-5	16	CAISEREARGGETQYF